These 13 T cell receptor beta chains were all obtained from the same sample, sequenced in a study of blood T cell repertoires in COVID-19. The method was immunoSEQ multiplex PCR; TCRdb's version includes in-frame clones alone and lacks a portion of them. The sample consists of some 150,000 clones, 65% to 90% of them appearing once. Material for sequencing was peripheral blood. Source of these receptors: a woman in her sixties or seventies with active or convalescent COVID-19.

The chain combines TRBV7-2 with TRBJ2-3; TRBD1 is a possible D gene (5 bases). Germline V lookup: CDR1 SGHTA, CDR2 FQGNSA. The CDR3 covers 17 residues. The V end lost 0 bases, the J end lost 5 bases, and 18 bases lay between the germline ends. In nucleotides, the CDR3 is TGTGCCAGCAGCTTAGCTGTTAGGTCAGGGTTTGGAGATACGCAGTATTTT. Protein product: CASSLAVRSGFGDTQYF.

The J gene is TRBJ1-1, the V gene TRBV7-2; TRBD1 might be the D (5 bases). V gave up 3 bases and J gave up 1 base, with 9 bases separating them. The CDR3 extends over 14 amino acids. The germline V gene has CDR1 SGHTA and CDR2 FQGNSA. The CDR3 sequence is CASSFMGGNTEAFF. DNA for the CDR3: TGTGCCAGCAGCTTTATGGGGGGGAACACTGAAGCTTTCTTT. The complete variable domain, with remaining parts taken from reference TRBV7-2 and TRBJ1-1, reads GAGVSQSPSNKVTEKGKDVELRCDPISGHTALYWYRQSLGQGLEFLIYFQGNSAPDKSGLPSDRFSAERTGGSVSTLTIQRTQQEDSAVYLCASSFMGGNTEAFFGQGTRLTVV.

V and J are TRBV7-2 and TRBJ2-5, with a tentative D call TRBD2 (7 bases). The germline V and J ends were trimmed by 2 bases and 4 bases, with 20 bases remaining between them. From germline, CDR1 is SGHTA and CDR2 FQGNSA. CDR3 length: 17 residues. CDR3 region: CASSLRQGRAFSETQYF. In DNA form, the CDR3 reads TGTGCCAGCAGCTTACGGCAGGGGAGGGCCTTTTCAGAGACCCAGTACTTC.

The rearrangement uses TRBV6-6 and TRBJ2-2; no reliable D call. The V end was cut by 6 bases, the J end by 2 bases, with 7 bases between. The CDR3 totals 13 residues. Germline-derived CDR1 and CDR2 are MNHNY and SVGAGI (reference sequence). In nucleotides, the CDR3 is TGTGCCAGCAGGCCACACAACACCGGGGAGCTGTTTTTT. Its protein is CASRPHNTGELFF.

The chain recombines TRBV4-1 with TRBJ1-6; D is perhaps TRBD1 (5 bases). Germline values: CDR1 MGHRA, CDR2 YSYEKL. The V and J ends lost 4 bases and 7 bases respectively, with 11 bases between them. This CDR3 has 14 amino acids. The DNA for the CDR3 is TGCGCCAGCAGCCGGGAGGGGCTGAATTCACCCCTCCACTTT. Amino acid sequence: CASSREGLNSPLHF.

The chain joins TRBV12-2 to TRBJ1-4; the table's TRBD1 call for D was not verified on the DNA. TRBV12-2 is reported as a pseudogene. This CDR3 contains 15 residues. CDR3 sequence reads: CASRSSRQDFEKLFF. Written as DNA, the CDR3 is TGTGCAAGTCGCTCAAGCCGACAGGATTTTGAAAAACTGTTTTTT.

The gene calls are TRBV29-1 and TRBJ1-1; no clear D. V shed 2 bases and J shed 2 bases, with 6 bases lying between them. Per germline, CDR1 SQVTM and CDR2 ANQGSEA. The CDR3 is made up of 12 amino acids. The CDR3 DNA follows: TGCAGCGTTGAAAACCTAAACACTGAAGCTTTCTTT. Amino acid sequence: CSVENLNTEAFF.

The genes are TRBV5-6 and TRBJ1-6; no definite D call. This CDR3 spans 16 amino acids. From germline, CDR1 is SGHDT and CDR2 YYEEEE. Trimming pared 2 bases from V and 2 bases from J, leaving 11 bases between. DNA for the CDR3: TGTGCCAGCAGCTTCCGGCAGACTACCTATAATTCACCCCTCCACTTT. It codes for CASSFRQTTYNSPLHF.

The chain joins TRBV5-6 to TRBJ2-1; 8 bases fit TRBD1. V lost 5 bases and J lost 8; bases outside the gene matches: 12. The CDR3 totals 15 residues. Germline V gene data show CDR1 as SGHDT and CDR2 as YYEEEE. The CDR3 coding sequence is TGTGCCAGCAGAGCCCGGACAGGGTCTTTGCATGAGCAGTTCTTC. It encodes CASRARTGSLHEQFF.

The V call is TRBV7-2, the J call TRBJ1-4, with 9 bases identical to TRBD1. With 2 bases clipped from V and 4 bases from J, the junction kept 2 bases outside the gene matches. The CDR3 has 15 amino acids. Germline values: CDR1 SGHTA, CDR2 FQGNSA. The CDR3 sequence: CASSLRGQGNEKLFF. CDR3 nucleotide sequence: TGTGCCAGCAGCTTACGGGGACAGGGTAATGAAAAACTGTTTTTT.

J is TRBJ2-3 and V is TRBV4-3; 12 positions agree with TRBD2. The CDR3 contains 16 residues. Germline lookup yields CDR1 LGHNA and CDR2 YSLEER. The trim removed 0 bases at V and 5 bases at J, leaving 3 bases unmatched. The CDR3 nucleotides read TGCGCCAGCAGCCAAGATGCTAGCGGGAGGGGAGATACGCAGTATTTT. Translated, it gives CASSQDASGRGDTQYF.

J is TRBJ2-5 and V is TRBV2; 11 positions match TRBD1. Unmatched junction bases numbered 9, after V lost 7 bases and J lost 5 bases. The CDR3 runs to 15 residues. The V gene's germline CDR1 is SNHLY and CDR2 FYNNEI. CDR3 in DNA: TGTGCCAGCACTAGGACAGGGGGCTTTGATGAGACCCAGTACTTC. Its translation is CASTRTGGFDETQYF.

The chain recombines TRBV10-3 with TRBJ2-7, with a tentative D call TRBD1 (6 bases). CDR1 and CDR2 from the germline V gene are ENHRY and SYGVKD. The CDR3 consists of 14 residues. V was clipped by 2 bases and J by 6 bases, with 14 bases between them. The CDR3 DNA sequence: TGTGCCATCAGTGAGGCAGGGGTAATGGGCGAGCAGTACGTC. It is translated as CAISEAGVMGEQYV.